Listed here are 17 T cell receptor beta chains from one sample, sequenced in a study of blood T cell repertoires in COVID-19. Sequencing was performed with immunoSEQ multiplex PCR; in TCRdb, only in-frame clones are kept and a portion is missing. Here the sample spans under 95,000 clones, approximately 86% being singletons. The sequencing sample was made of peripheral blood. The receptors come from a woman of 80 years or more with COVID-19, enrolled during active disease.

CDR3 DNA sequence: TGCGCCAGCAGCTGGACAGCACAGGAAAGAAACACCATATATTTT. It encodes CASSWTAQERNTIYF. The J gene is TRBJ1-3, the V gene TRBV5-1; D is perhaps TRBD1 (6 bases). The CDR3 covers 15 residues. V lost 3 bases, J lost 5 bases, and 15 bases lay in between. The germline CDR1 and CDR2 sequences are SGHRS and YFSETQ. Looking up the rest from reference TRBV5-1 and TRBJ1-3 gives the full variable domain: KAGVTQTPRYLIKTRGQQVTLSCSPISGHRSVSWYQQTPGQGLQFLFEYFSETQRNKGNFPGRFSGRQFSNSRSEMNVSTLELGDSALYLCASSWTAQERNTIYFGEGSWLTVV.

V is TRBV6-2 or TRBV6-3 and J is TRBJ2-5; 8 bases match TRBD1. Germline V gene lookup returns CDR1 MNHEY and CDR2 SVGEGT. This CDR3 comprises 14 residues. The V and J ends lost 5 bases and 5 bases, in that order; junction bases with no gene match: 7. The CDR3 is CASSPGGSGETQYF. CDR3 sequence (DNA): TGTGCCAGCAGTCCAGGGGGCTCAGGGGAGACCCAGTACTTC.

The chain carries TRBV28 and TRBJ2-1; TRBD1 matches 7 bases. Trimming cost V 5 bases and J 9 bases; bases outside gene matches: 10. This CDR3 region has 14 residues. Germline loops: CDR1 MDHEN, CDR2 SYDVKM. CDR3 amino acids: CASSHGTALGEQFF. In nucleotides, the CDR3 is TGTGCCAGCAGTCACGGGACAGCCTTGGGTGAGCAGTTCTTC.

This chain connects TRBV19 to TRBJ1-2, with 7 bases lining up with TRBD1. CDR3 length: 15 residues. The ends lost 5 bases at V and 0 bases at J; junction bases unmatched: 6. Per germline, CDR1 LNHDA and CDR2 SQIVND (reference sequence). The CDR3 region is CASSFKGAPNYGYTF. In nucleotides, the CDR3 is TGTGCCAGTAGTTTCAAGGGGGCCCCTAACTATGGCTACACCTTC.

The V call is TRBV30, the J call TRBJ2-2; D call uncertain. Germline CDR1 and CDR2: GTSNPN and SVGIG (reference sequence). The V end lost 0 bases, the J end lost 5 bases, and 13 bases lay between the germline ends. This CDR3 has 15 amino acids. The CDR3 nucleotides are TGTGCCTGGAGTGTAGTCCCGGGTATGACCGGGGAGCTGTTTTTT. It is translated as CAWSVVPGMTGELFF.

This clone was counted a few times. The rearrangement links TRBV5-1 to TRBJ2-2; TRBD1 aligns across 7 bases. CDR1 is SGHRS, CDR2 YFSETQ, per germline. After removal of 3 bases from V and 3 bases from J, the junction contained 5 bases not matched to a gene. The CDR3 covers 15 residues. The CDR3 is CASSSTGQYTGELFF. In nucleotides, the CDR3 is TGCGCCAGCAGCTCAACGGGACAGTACACCGGGGAGCTGTTTTTT.

The J gene is TRBJ2-1, the V gene TRBV5-6; perhaps TRBD2 as D (5 bases). The CDR3 spans 15 residues. Trimming shortened V by 1 base and J by 1 base, and 9 bases separated the two germline ends. Germline loops: CDR1 SGHDT, CDR2 YYEEEE. CDR3 amino acids: CASSLPRRSYNEQFF. In nucleotides, the CDR3 is TGTGCCAGCAGCTTGCCGAGGAGGTCCTACAATGAGCAGTTCTTC.

V usage is TRBV4-2 and J usage is TRBJ1-3, with 9 bases lining up with TRBD1. The CDR3 covers 19 residues. J gave up 3 bases and V 0 bases, and 12 bases lay outside the gene matches. In germline, CDR1 is LGHNA, CDR2 YNFKEQ. The CDR3 here is CASSQDRAGTGFSGNTIYF. In DNA, the CDR3 is TGTGCCAGCAGCCAAGATCGGGCTGGGACAGGGTTTAGTGGAAACACCATATATTTT.

V is TRBV12-3 or TRBV12-4 and J is TRBJ2-7; D is perhaps TRBD2 (5 bases). The V gene lost 6 bases and the J gene lost 7 bases, with 16 bases spanning the gap. There are 13 residues in the CDR3. The CDR3 DNA follows: TGTGCCAGCAGGGAGGAGACTCTCTTGGAGCAGTACTTC. It is translated as CASREETLLEQYF.

This CDR3 reads CASSLPDREPTGELFF. The CDR3 DNA is TGTGCCAGCAGCTTACCCGACAGGGAACCCACCGGGGAGCTGTTTTTT. This chain links TRBV3-1 (or the pseudogene TRBV3-2) with TRBJ2-2; TRBD1 aligns across 7 bases. Losses at the gene ends were 5 bases for V and 4 bases for J; bases not matched to a gene: 10. Germline lookup yields CDR1 LGHDT and CDR2 YNNKEL (reference sequence). CDR3 length equals 16 residues.

The V and J genes are TRBV30 and TRBJ1-1, with 7 bases that match TRBD1. The V gene's germline CDR1 is GTSNPN and CDR2 SVGIG (reference sequence). The junction had 9 bases not matched to a gene; V was cut back by 1 base and J by 7 bases. The CDR3 loop spans 14 amino acids. The CDR3 loop reads CAWSGKGAWGEAFF. Written as DNA, the CDR3 is TGTGCCTGGAGTGGCAAGGGGGCATGGGGTGAAGCTTTCTTT.

Only one count was recorded for this clone. The chain joins TRBV10-3 to TRBJ2-5; 8 positions match TRBD2. The ends lost 4 bases at V and 4 bases at J; junction bases unmatched: 11. The CDR3 is 16 amino acids. Germline-derived CDR1 and CDR2 are ENHRY and SYGVKD. DNA for the CDR3: TGTGCCATCAGTGGGAATACCGGGGGGGCCCTAGAGACCCAGTACTTC. Amino acid sequence: CAISGNTGGALETQYF.

CDR3 DNA: TGTGCCAGCAGCTTAGGTAGGGGAACAGTCCCCTATGGCTACACCTTC. The encoded protein is CASSLGRGTVPYGYTF. The chain employs TRBV7-2 and TRBJ1-2, with a weak D call TRBD1 (5 bases). Deletions cut 1 base from V and 4 bases from J, with 16 bases between. The germline CDR1 and CDR2 sequences are SGHTA and FQGNSA. CDR3 size: 16 residues. The complete variable domain, with remaining parts taken from reference TRBV7-2 and TRBJ1-2, reads GAGVSQSPSNKVTEKGKDVELRCDPISGHTALYWYRQSLGQGLEFLIYFQGNSAPDKSGLPSDRFSAERTGGSVSTLTIQRTQQEDSAVYLCASSLGRGTVPYGYTFGSGTRLTVV.

DNA for the CDR3: TGTGCCAGTAGTTCGCTAGCGGGGGGTGAGCAGTTCTTC. Amino acid sequence: CASSSLAGGEQFF. V usage is TRBV19 and J usage is TRBJ2-1, with 11 positions matching TRBD2. V gave up 5 bases and J gave up 9 bases; unmatched junction bases: 3. The CDR3 extends over 13 amino acids. The germline gives CDR1 LNHDA, CDR2 SQIVND (reference sequence).

The chain links TRBV5-1 to TRBJ2-3; 13 positions agree with TRBD2. Germline-derived CDR1 and CDR2 are SGHRS and YFSETQ. CDR3 length equals 16 residues. With V trimmed by 1 base and J by 3 bases, 2 bases remained unmatched. The CDR3 here is CASSLTSGRVTDTQYF. The CDR3 bases are TGCGCCAGCAGCTTGACTAGCGGGAGGGTTACAGATACGCAGTATTTT.

The rearrangement links TRBV30 to TRBJ1-2; 7 nucleotides align to TRBD1. Trimming cost V 2 bases and J 7 bases; bases outside gene matches: 7. The CDR3 consists of 13 residues. From germline, CDR1 is GTSNPN and CDR2 SVGIG (reference sequence). CDR3 sequence reads: CAWSSKGAGGYTF. The CDR3 coding sequence is TGTGCCTGGAGTAGCAAGGGGGCTGGTGGCTACACCTTC.

V gene TRBV5-1 combines with J gene TRBJ1-1; 7 bases fit TRBD1. The CDR3 loop spans 16 amino acids. The trim removed 0 bases at V and 3 bases at J, leaving 8 bases unmatched. The germline V gene has CDR1 SGHRS and CDR2 YFSETQ. CDR3 DNA sequence: TGCGCCAGCAGCTTGGGTCCGCGAGGGGGCCACACTGAAGCTTTCTTT. It yields the protein CASSLGPRGGHTEAFF.